This TCR beta chain was retrieved from a study of molecular identifiers for immune sequencing clone quantification. General study results and limits: In a background of about 900,000 naive cells, spiked Jurkat TCR RNA from one cell was reportedly detectable.

MiXCR, run by TCRdb on the PCR reads, gives a single entry per CDR3 protein. Of 350,000 or so distinct CDR3 sequences in the sample, about 20% are singletons; the top ten hold approximately 0.84%. Source material for naive CD8 libraries was 20,000 to 1,000,000 sorted cells, with 10%, 30% or 50% RNA. Sorting defined naive CD8 T cells as CD8+CD4-CCR7+CD45RA+. Germline-derived CDR1 and CDR2 are LNHDA and SQIVND (reference sequence). The CDR3 is 15 amino acids. After removal of 10 bases from V and 4 bases from J, the junction contained 14 bases not matched to a gene. This clonotype was seen many times. No antigen is known for it.

Material: naive CD8+ T cells from blood, with Jurkat cell RNA spiked in. The subset was: FACS-sorted CD8+CD4-CCR7+CD45RA+ naive T cells. The chain uses TRBV19 and TRBJ1-2, with 8 positions matching TRBD1. This clonotype was obtained from a human donor in good health. Some libraries in this study had Jurkat cell RNA spiked in. CDR3 loop: CATLRLGQGAYGYTF. Here the CDR3 DNA reads TGTGCCACCCTGAGGCTGGGCCAGGGGGCCTATGGCTACACCTTC.